A single sample gave rise to the 15 T cell receptor beta chains below, sequenced in a study of CD8+ T cells in alopecia areata. Treatment in this sample: oral pan-JAK inhibitor, 5-10 mg twice daily. Isolated RNA was reverse transcribed into cDNA used as the sequencing template. Method: immunoSEQ multiplex PCR; TCRdb's copy keeps in-frame clones and lacks some. The sample holds 150,000 to 200,000 clones, 60% seen once. This material consisted of CD4+ T cells sorted from blood, taken at week 24, from a patient treated with tofacitinib. All receptors derive from a human donor with alopecia areata.

This clone was seen a few times. The gene calls are TRBV4-3 and TRBJ2-3, with 12 bases fitting TRBD2. This CDR3 has 15 amino acids. Germline V CDR1 and CDR2: LGHNA, YSLEER. V was pared by 1 base and J by 11 bases, with 7 bases of the junction left unmatched. CDR3 nucleotides: TGCGCCAGCAGCCAAGTTTCGGGACTAGCGGGTTTGCAGTATTTT. The encoded protein is CASSQVSGLAGLQYF.

The chain is built from TRBV5-1 and TRBJ1-4, with 9 bases that match TRBD1. With V trimmed by 5 bases and J by 7 bases, 6 bases remained unmatched. CDR1 and CDR2 (germline): SGHRS, YFSETQ. CDR3 length equals 14 residues. The CDR3, as DNA: TGCGCCAGCAGAGCCGGGACAGGGAGTGAAAAACTGTTTTTT. As protein: CASRAGTGSEKLFF.

The gene calls are TRBV9 and TRBJ1-1; 10 positions match TRBD1. J lost 5 bases, V lost 3 bases, and 4 bases had no gene match. Germline values: CDR1 SGDLS, CDR2 YYNGEE. This CDR3 has 14 amino acids. DNA for the CDR3: TGTGCCAGCAGCGGAGACAGGGGGCAGACTGAAGCTTTCTTT. As protein: CASSGDRGQTEAFF.

This chain uses TRBV6-1 with TRBJ1-5; D is unclear. This CDR3 spans 13 amino acids. Trimming removed 3 bases from V and 3 bases from J, with 6 bases in between. CDR1 and CDR2 (germline): MNHNS, SASEGT. The CDR3 protein is CASSDQSNQPQHF. CDR3 sequence (DNA): TGTGCCAGCAGTGACCAATCCAATCAGCCCCAGCATTTT.

This chain connects TRBV30 to TRBJ1-5; D might be TRBD1 (5 bases). The germline V and J ends were trimmed by 0 bases and 6 bases, with 9 bases remaining between them. The CDR3 covers 13 residues. From germline, CDR1 is GTSNPN and CDR2 SVGIG (reference sequence). The CDR3 DNA follows: TGTGCCTGGAGTGTGGGGCCCAGTCAGCCCCAGCATTTT. It encodes CAWSVGPSQPQHF.

The CDR3 spells CASSLVLAGGADTQYF. In nucleotides, the CDR3 is TGCGCCAGCAGCTTGGTACTAGCGGGAGGCGCAGATACGCAGTATTTT. The J gene is TRBJ2-3, the V gene TRBV5-1, with 12 nucleotides matching TRBD2. The V gene's germline CDR1 is SGHRS and CDR2 YFSETQ. J was trimmed by 4 bases and V by 0 bases; bases with no gene match: 3. This CDR3 has 16 residues.

This clone was detected only once. J is TRBJ1-4 and V is TRBV14, with no clear D. There are 16 residues in the CDR3. Between the trimmed V and J ends, which lost 4 bases and 4 bases, there was a span of 16 bases. Germline CDR1 is SGHDN and CDR2 is FVKESK. The chain's CDR3 is CASSLAGRSNNEKLFF. DNA of the CDR3: TGTGCCAGCAGCCTTGCTGGGCGGAGCAATAATGAAAAACTGTTTTTT.

This clone was counted a few times. Other DNA sequences in the sample encode the same CDR3. V usage is TRBV29-1 and J usage is TRBJ2-1, with D possibly called TRBD1 or TRBD2 (5 bases each). Germline loops: CDR1 SQVTM, CDR2 ANQGSEA. The CDR3 is 11 amino acids. The V and J ends lost 0 bases and 10 bases respectively, with 7 bases between them. CDR3 region: CSVEERDEQFF. The DNA for the CDR3 is TGCAGCGTTGAAGAGAGGGACGAGCAGTTCTTC.

The chain has TRBV30 and TRBJ2-3, with TRBD2 matching 9 bases. The CDR3 runs 15 residues. The V segment lost 2 bases and the J segment 9 bases; nucleotides outside the gene matches: 12. Looked up from germline, CDR1 is GTSNPN and CDR2 is SVGIG (reference sequence). The CDR3: CAWSRKGLAGKTQYF. CDR3 coding DNA: TGTGCCTGGAGTAGAAAGGGGCTAGCGGGGAAAACGCAGTATTTT. Supplemented by reference TRBV30 and TRBJ2-3, the full variable domain reads SQTIHQWPATLVQPVGSPLSLECTVEGTSNPNLYWYRQAAGRGLQLLFYSVGIGQISSEVPQNLSASRPQDRQFILSSKKLLLSDSGFYLCAWSRKGLAGKTQYFGPGTRLTVL.

The V and J genes are TRBV27 and TRBJ2-3; the match to TRBD2 covers 14 bases. Germline-derived CDR1 and CDR2 are MNHEY and SMNVEV (reference sequence). This CDR3 has 14 residues. Unmatched junction bases numbered 3, after V lost 6 bases and J lost 7 bases. CDR3 sequence: CASRGLAGGNTQYF. In nucleotides, the CDR3 is TGTGCCAGCAGAGGACTAGCGGGGGGCAATACGCAGTATTTT.

This clone came up a few times. The CDR3 region is CATSRDLVEGADTQYF. The CDR3 region has the DNA TGTGCCACCAGCAGAGATCTGGTTGAGGGCGCAGATACGCAGTATTTT. The chain combines TRBV15 with TRBJ2-3, with a weak D call TRBD2 (5 bases). CDR3 length equals 16 residues. Germline CDR1 reads LNHNV; CDR2 reads YYDKDF (reference sequence). V lost 0 bases to trimming and J lost 4 bases, with 14 bases between them.

In its sample, this clone was seen a few times. The chain links TRBV6-5 to TRBJ1-5; D is perhaps TRBD1 (5 bases). The CDR3 covers 15 residues. V was shortened by 0 bases and J by 9 bases, with 15 bases between the two germline ends. From germline, CDR1 is MNHEY and CDR2 SVGAGI. The CDR3 DNA follows: TGTGCCAGCAGTTACTCGTCCAGGGTCCAGGGGCCCCAGCATTTT. This encodes CASSYSSRVQGPQHF.

This chain uses TRBV11-2 with TRBJ2-2; D remains ambiguous. V gave up 4 bases and J gave up 6 bases, with 9 bases separating them. Germline lookup yields CDR1 SGHAT and CDR2 FQNNGV. This CDR3 is built from 13 residues. CDR3 DNA: TGTGCCAGCAGCTCCTTATCCCCCGGGGAGCTGTTTTTT. Residues: CASSSLSPGELFF. Based on the CDR3 plus reference TRBV11-2 and TRBJ2-2, the full variable domain is EAGVAQSPRYKIIEKRQSVAFWCNPISGHATLYWYQQILGQGPKLLIQFQNNGVVDDSQLPKDRFSAERLKGVDSTLKIQPAKLEDSAVYLCASSSLSPGELFFGEGSRLTVL.

The rearrangement joins TRBV5-1 to TRBJ2-1; D is perhaps TRBD1 (6 bases). Germline V CDR1 and CDR2: SGHRS, YFSETQ. This CDR3 is 16 amino acids long. The V end was cut by 3 bases, the J end by 4 bases, with 17 bases between. The CDR3 nucleotides are TGCGCCAGCAGCTCTCCGGACAGAGGCATATACAATGAGCAGTTCTTC. Protein sequence: CASSSPDRGIYNEQFF.

The chain links TRBV30 to TRBJ1-5; maybe TRBD1 (5 bases). CDR3 size: 14 residues. Germline CDR1 is GTSNPN and CDR2 is SVGIG (reference sequence). V was clipped by 4 bases and J by 2 bases, with 12 bases between them. CDR3: CAWTTGGGNQPQHF. The CDR3 DNA follows: TGTGCCTGGACCACGGGAGGGGGCAATCAGCCCCAGCATTTT.